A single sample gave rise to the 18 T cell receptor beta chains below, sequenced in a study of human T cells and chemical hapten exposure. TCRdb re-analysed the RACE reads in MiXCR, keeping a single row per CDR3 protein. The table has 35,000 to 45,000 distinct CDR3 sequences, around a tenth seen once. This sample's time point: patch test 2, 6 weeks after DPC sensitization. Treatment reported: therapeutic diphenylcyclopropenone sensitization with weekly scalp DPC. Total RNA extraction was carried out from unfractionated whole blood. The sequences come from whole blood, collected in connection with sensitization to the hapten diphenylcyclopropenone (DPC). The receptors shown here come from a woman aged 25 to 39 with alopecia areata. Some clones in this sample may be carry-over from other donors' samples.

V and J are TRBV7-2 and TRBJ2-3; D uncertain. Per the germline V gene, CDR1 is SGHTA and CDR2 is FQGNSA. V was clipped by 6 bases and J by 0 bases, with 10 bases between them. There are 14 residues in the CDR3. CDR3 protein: CASRLATSTDTQYF. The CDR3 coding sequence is TGTGCCAGCAGACTCGCTACTAGCACAGATACGCAGTATTTT.

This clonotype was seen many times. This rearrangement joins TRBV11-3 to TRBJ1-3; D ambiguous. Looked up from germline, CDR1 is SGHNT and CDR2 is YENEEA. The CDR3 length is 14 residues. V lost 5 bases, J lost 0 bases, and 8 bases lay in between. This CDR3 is CASSPSGSGNTIYF. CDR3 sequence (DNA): TGTGCCAGCAGCCCCAGTGGCTCTGGAAACACCATATATTTT.

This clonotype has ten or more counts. The DNA of the CDR3 is TGTGCCAGCAGCTTAAGGCAGGGGGAAGGTGGCTACACCTTC. This codes for CASSLRQGEGGYTF. This chain links TRBV7-2 with TRBJ1-2, with 7 bases aligning to TRBD1. Unmatched junction bases numbered 7, after V lost 2 bases and J lost 7 bases. Germline-derived CDR1 and CDR2 are SGHTA and FQGNSA. This CDR3 has 14 amino acids.

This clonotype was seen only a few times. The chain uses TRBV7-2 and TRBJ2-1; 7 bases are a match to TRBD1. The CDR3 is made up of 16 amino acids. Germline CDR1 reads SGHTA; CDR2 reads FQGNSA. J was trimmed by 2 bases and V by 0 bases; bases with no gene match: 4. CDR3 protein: CASSLAGTAAYNEQFF. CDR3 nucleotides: TGTGCCAGCAGCTTAGCCGGGACAGCAGCCTACAATGAGCAGTTCTTC.

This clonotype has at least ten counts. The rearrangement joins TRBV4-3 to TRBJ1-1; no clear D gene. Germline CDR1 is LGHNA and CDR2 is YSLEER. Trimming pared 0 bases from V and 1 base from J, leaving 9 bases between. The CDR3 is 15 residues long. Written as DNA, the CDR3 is TGCGCCAGCAGCCAAGATAACGGCGGGAACACTGAAGCTTTCTTT. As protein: CASSQDNGGNTEAFF.

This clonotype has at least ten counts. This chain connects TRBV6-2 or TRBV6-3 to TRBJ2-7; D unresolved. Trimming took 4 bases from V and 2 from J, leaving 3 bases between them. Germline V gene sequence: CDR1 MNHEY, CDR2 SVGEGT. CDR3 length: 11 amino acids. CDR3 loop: CASSWAYEQYF. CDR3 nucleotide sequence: TGTGCCAGCAGTTGGGCCTACGAGCAGTACTTC.

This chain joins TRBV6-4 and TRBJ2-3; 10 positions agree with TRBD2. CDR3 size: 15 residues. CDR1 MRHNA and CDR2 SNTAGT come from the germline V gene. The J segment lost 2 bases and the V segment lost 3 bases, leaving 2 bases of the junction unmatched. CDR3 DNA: TGTGCCAGCAGTGATAGCGGGGGGACCACAGATACGCAGTATTTT. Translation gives CASSDSGGTTDTQYF.

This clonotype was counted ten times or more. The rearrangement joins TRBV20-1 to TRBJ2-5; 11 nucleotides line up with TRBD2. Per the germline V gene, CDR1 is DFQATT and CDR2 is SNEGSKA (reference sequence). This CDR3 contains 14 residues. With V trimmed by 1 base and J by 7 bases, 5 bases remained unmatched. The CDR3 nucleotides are TGCAGTGCTAGAGGGGGACTAGCGGAACGGACCCAGTACTTC. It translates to CSARGGLAERTQYF.

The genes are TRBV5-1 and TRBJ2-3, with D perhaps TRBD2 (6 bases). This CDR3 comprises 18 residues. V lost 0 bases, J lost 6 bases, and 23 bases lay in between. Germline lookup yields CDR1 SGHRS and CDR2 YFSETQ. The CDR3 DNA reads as TGCGCCAGCAGCTTGGGCGGTAGCGGAGCAGTAGATGCGGATACGCAGTATTTT. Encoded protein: CASSLGGSGAVDADTQYF.

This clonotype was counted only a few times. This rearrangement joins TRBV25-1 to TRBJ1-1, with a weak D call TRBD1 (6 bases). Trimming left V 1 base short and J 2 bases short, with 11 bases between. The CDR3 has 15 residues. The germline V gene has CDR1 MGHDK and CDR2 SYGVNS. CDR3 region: CASSESPGANTEAFF. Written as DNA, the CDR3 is TGTGCCAGCAGTGAATCCCCAGGGGCTAACACTGAAGCTTTCTTT. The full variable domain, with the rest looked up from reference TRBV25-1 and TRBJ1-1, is EADIYQTPRYLVIGTGKKITLECSQTMGHDKMYWYQQDPGMELHLIHYSYGVNSTEKGDLSSESTVSRIRTEHFPLTLESARPSHTSQYLCASSESPGANTEAFFGQGTRLTVV.

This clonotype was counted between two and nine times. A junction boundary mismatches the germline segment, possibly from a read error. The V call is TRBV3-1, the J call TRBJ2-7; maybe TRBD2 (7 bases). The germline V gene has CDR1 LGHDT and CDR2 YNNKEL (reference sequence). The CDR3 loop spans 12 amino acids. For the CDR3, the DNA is TGTGCCAGCAGCGCGCCTGGGGGGGCCGCCGCCTTC. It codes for CASSAPGGAAAF.

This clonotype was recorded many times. CDR3 sequence reads: CASSLTGSTGELFF. The CDR3 DNA follows: TGTGCCAGCAGCTTAACAGGGTCCACCGGGGAGCTGTTTTTT. The rearrangement joins TRBV11-2 to TRBJ2-2, with TRBD1 as a possible D gene (6 bases). CDR1 is SGHAT and CDR2 is FQNNGV in the germline V gene. The CDR3 contains 14 residues. Between the trimmed V and J ends, which lost 2 bases and 4 bases, there was a span of 8 bases.

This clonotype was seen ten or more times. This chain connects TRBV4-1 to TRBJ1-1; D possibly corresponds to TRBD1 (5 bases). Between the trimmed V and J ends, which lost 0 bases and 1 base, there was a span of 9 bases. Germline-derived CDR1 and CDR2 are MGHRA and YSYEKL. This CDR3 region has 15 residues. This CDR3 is CASSQDRTPNTEAFF. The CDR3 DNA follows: TGCGCCAGCAGCCAAGATCGGACACCGAACACTGAAGCTTTCTTT.

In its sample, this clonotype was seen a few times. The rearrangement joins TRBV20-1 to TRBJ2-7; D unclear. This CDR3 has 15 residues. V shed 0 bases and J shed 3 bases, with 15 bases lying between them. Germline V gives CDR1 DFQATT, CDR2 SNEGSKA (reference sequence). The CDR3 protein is CSARDSERPGYEQYF. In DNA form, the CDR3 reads TGCAGTGCTAGAGATTCCGAGAGGCCAGGCTACGAGCAGTACTTC.

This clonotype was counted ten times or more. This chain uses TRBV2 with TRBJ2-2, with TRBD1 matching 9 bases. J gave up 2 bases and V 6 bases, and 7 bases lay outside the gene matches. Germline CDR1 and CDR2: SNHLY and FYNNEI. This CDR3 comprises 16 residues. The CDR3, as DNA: TGTGCCAGCAGACCCCGGGACAGGGTAAACACCGGGGAGCTGTTTTTT. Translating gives CASRPRDRVNTGELFF.

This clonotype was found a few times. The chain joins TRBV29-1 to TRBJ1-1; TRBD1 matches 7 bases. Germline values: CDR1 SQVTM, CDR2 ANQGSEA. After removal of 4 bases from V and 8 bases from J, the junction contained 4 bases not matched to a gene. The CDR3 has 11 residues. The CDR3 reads CSVGRTGEAFF. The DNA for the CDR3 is TGCAGCGTTGGCCGGACAGGAGAAGCTTTCTTT. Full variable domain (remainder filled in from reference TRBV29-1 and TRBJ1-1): SAVISQKPSRDICQRGTSLTIQCQVDSQVTMMFWYRQQPGQSLTLIATANQGSEATYESGFVIDKFPISRPNLTFSTLTVSNMSPEDSSIYLCSVGRTGEAFFGQGTRLTVV.

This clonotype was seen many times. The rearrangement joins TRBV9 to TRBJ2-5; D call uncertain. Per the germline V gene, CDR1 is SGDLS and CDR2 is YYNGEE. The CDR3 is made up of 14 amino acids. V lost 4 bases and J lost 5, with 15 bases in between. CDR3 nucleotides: TGTGCCAGCAGCCTTGGTTGGCCACCCGAGACCCAGTACTTC. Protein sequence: CASSLGWPPETQYF.

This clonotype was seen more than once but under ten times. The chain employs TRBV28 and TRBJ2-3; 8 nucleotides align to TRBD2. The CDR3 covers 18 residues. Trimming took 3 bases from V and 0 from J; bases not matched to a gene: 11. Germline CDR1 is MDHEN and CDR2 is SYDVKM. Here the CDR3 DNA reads TGTGCCAGCAGTTTCCCCGCACACCAGCGGGAGAGCACAGATACGCAGTATTTT. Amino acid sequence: CASSFPAHQRESTDTQYF.